This passage covers 10 T cell receptor beta chains from one sample sequenced in a study of resident and recirculating memory T cells in vitiligo. Libraries were prepared by immunoSEQ multiplex PCR; TCRdb keeps only in-frame clonotypes and omits some of them. The data contain around 70,000 clones, approximately 90% of them singletons. Sequencing was performed on blood. Receptor source: a male donor with vitiligo.

The chain has TRBV6-4 and TRBJ1-6; D is unclear. The V gene's germline CDR1 is MRHNA and CDR2 SNTAGT. Trimming took off 5 bases at V and 7 bases at J, with 9 bases between the two ends. CDR3 length: 13 amino acids. The CDR3 reads CASSLSINSPLHF. The CDR3 coding sequence is TGTGCCAGCAGTCTGAGCATCAATTCACCCCTCCACTTT.

The count of this clone is one. The gene calls are TRBV18 and TRBJ1-5; TRBD1 aligns across 8 bases. Germline values: CDR1 KGHSH, CDR2 LQKENI. The junction had 8 bases not matched to a gene; V was cut back by 3 bases and J by 7 bases. CDR3 length equals 15 residues. The CDR3 reads CASSPDTGGEQPQHF. DNA for the CDR3: TGTGCCAGCTCACCCGATACAGGGGGAGAACAGCCCCAGCATTTT. The variable domain in full, completed from reference TRBV18 and TRBJ1-5, reads NAGVMQNPRHLVRRRGQEARLRCSPMKGHSHVYWYRQLPEEGLKFMVYLQKENIIDESGMPKERFSAEFPKEGPSILRIQQVVRGDSAAYFCASSPDTGGEQPQHFGDGTRLSIL.

This clone came up a few times. This chain connects TRBV6-1 to TRBJ2-3; TRBD2 agrees at 12 bases. J gave up 4 bases and V 4 bases, and 3 bases lay outside the gene matches. CDR1 and CDR2 from the germline V gene are MNHNS and SASEGT. The CDR3 sequence is 15 residues long. CDR3 sequence reads: CASSVTSGGADTQYF. The CDR3 nucleotides are TGTGCCAGCAGTGTGACTAGCGGGGGCGCAGATACGCAGTATTTT.

The CDR3 DNA reads as TGCGCCAGCAGCAGCACTAGCGGGGGACTCACAGATACGCAGTATTTT. This translates into CASSSTSGGLTDTQYF. The V call is TRBV5-1, the J call TRBJ2-3; 11 nucleotides match TRBD2. This CDR3 comprises 16 residues. Germline V gene sequence: CDR1 SGHRS, CDR2 YFSETQ. Unmatched junction bases numbered 6, after V lost 4 bases and J lost 2 bases.

The V and J genes are TRBV4-3 and TRBJ2-7, with D perhaps matching TRBD1 (5 bases). V was cut by 3 bases and J by 4 bases, with 16 bases left in between. Germline CDR1 and CDR2: LGHNA and YSLEER. The CDR3 spans 15 residues. CDR3 region: CASSQAGHQKYEQYF. As DNA, the CDR3 is TGCGCCAGCAGCCAGGCCGGACATCAAAAGTACGAGCAGTACTTC.

The V call is TRBV6-1, the J call TRBJ1-1; D is uncertain. The length of the CDR3 is 15 residues. V gave up 10 bases and J gave up 1 base, with 19 bases separating them. Per the germline V gene, CDR1 is MNHNS and CDR2 is SASEGT. The CDR3 coding sequence is TGTGCCATCACCGAGGAGGGTGTTAGGAACACTGAAGCTTTCTTT. Protein product: CAITEEGVRNTEAFF.

The CDR3 region has the DNA TGCGCCAGCAGGGGAGGGAACAATCAGCCCCAGCATTTT. Amino acids: CASRGGNNQPQHF. This chain uses TRBV5-1 with TRBJ1-5; D uncertain. With 5 bases removed from V and 3 bases from J, the gap between germline ends came to 9 bases. The germline CDR1 and CDR2 sequences are SGHRS and YFSETQ. The CDR3 loop spans 13 amino acids.

The chain is built from TRBV14 and TRBJ2-1; D gene uncertain. The germline gives CDR1 SGHDN, CDR2 FVKESK. Trimming removed 3 bases from V and 0 bases from J, with 12 bases in between. The CDR3 spans 16 residues. This CDR3 reads CASSHVRRYSYNEQFF. The CDR3, as DNA: TGTGCCAGCAGCCATGTAAGGAGATACTCCTACAATGAGCAGTTCTTC.

This chain connects TRBV27 to TRBJ1-2; D is uncertain. CDR1 is MNHEY and CDR2 is SMNVEV in the germline V gene (reference sequence). CDR3 length: 13 residues. V lost 3 bases, J lost 3 bases, and 8 bases lay in between. The DNA for the CDR3 is TGTGCCAGCAGTTTCCAGGCCCACTATGGCTACACCTTC. Translated: CASSFQAHYGYTF.

This rearrangement joins TRBV11-3 to TRBJ1-1; D remains ambiguous. The CDR3 spans 14 residues. Germline V CDR1 and CDR2: SGHNT, YENEEA. Trimming took 3 bases from V and 4 from J, leaving 12 bases between them. CDR3 protein: CASSFGRAGTEAFF. The CDR3 DNA reads as TGTGCCAGCAGCTTCGGCCGGGCGGGCACTGAAGCTTTCTTT.